The next 28 T cell receptor beta chains were all read from a single sample in a study of OX40 agonist ivuxolimab in advanced cancers. Assay: immunoSEQ multiplex PCR; the TCRdb copy retains only in-frame clones and omits some. The repertoire holds over 100,000 clones, approximately 92% seen once, with around 0.55% in the top ten. The sample here was CD4+ or CD8+ T cells sorted from blood, taken in a trial of the OX40 agonist ivuxolimab. Every receptor here comes from an adult with an advanced solid tumor such as melanoma, head and neck, liver or kidney cancer.

This chain uses TRBV19 with TRBJ2-7, with D possibly matching TRBD2 (5 bases). There are 11 residues in the CDR3. Germline-derived CDR1 and CDR2 are LNHDA and SQIVND (reference sequence). CDR3 in amino acids: CGSREGYEQYF. The DNA of the CDR3 is TGTGGTTCACGAGAGGGTTACGAGCAGTACTTC.

The rearrangement joins TRBV18 to TRBJ2-7, with D hard to call. The CDR3 runs 15 residues. V lost 1 base and J 6 bases, leaving 16 bases between the germline ends. Germline-derived CDR1 and CDR2 are KGHSH and LQKENI. The CDR3 here is CASSPRDGDLSEQYF. In DNA form, the CDR3 reads TGTGCCAGCTCACCACGAGATGGGGATCTAAGCGAGCAGTACTTC.

This clone has a handful of counts. The chain employs TRBV19 and TRBJ2-7; D is unclear. The CDR3 has 12 residues. The germline gives CDR1 LNHDA, CDR2 SQIVND (reference sequence). The V end was cut by 9 bases, the J end by 6 bases, with 15 bases between. This CDR3 is CASREASFEQYF. The CDR3, as DNA: TGTGCCAGCCGAGAAGCGAGCTTCGAGCAGTACTTC.

The chain combines TRBV7-9 with TRBJ2-7; TRBD2 matches 7 bases. Looked up from germline, CDR1 is SEHNR and CDR2 is FQNEAQ (reference sequence). The CDR3 loop spans 15 amino acids. Germline trimming cut 2 bases from V and 6 bases from J; bases unmatched to any gene: 10. CDR3 coding DNA: TGTGCCAGCAGCTTAAGCGGGGCCCCCTCTATCGAGCAGTACTTC. This encodes CASSLSGAPSIEQYF.

V gene TRBV6-5 combines with J gene TRBJ2-7; D is unresolved. The V gene's germline CDR1 is MNHEY and CDR2 SVGAGI. This CDR3 region has 11 residues. With 4 bases removed from V and 6 bases from J, the gap between germline ends came to 7 bases. The CDR3 spells CASSFPGEQYF. In DNA, the CDR3 is TGTGCCAGCAGTTTCCCGGGCGAGCAGTACTTC.

This clone appeared a single time. The chain couples TRBV4-3 to TRBJ1-2; weak D call: TRBD1 (6 bases). The germline V gene has CDR1 LGHNA and CDR2 YSLEER. The V gene lost 9 bases and the J gene lost 2 bases, with 16 bases spanning the gap. The CDR3 runs 14 residues. The CDR3 protein is CARRGITGNYGYTF. CDR3 nucleotides: TGCGCCAGGCGGGGAATAACAGGGAACTATGGCTACACCTTC.

This clone came up a few times. The chain carries TRBV27 and TRBJ2-5; TRBD1 agrees at 7 bases. J gave up 2 bases and V 5 bases, and 8 bases lay outside the gene matches. The CDR3 length is 15 residues. Germline CDR1 reads MNHEY; CDR2 reads SMNVEV (reference sequence). In nucleotides, the CDR3 is TGTGCCAGCAGTCCCCTCAGGGGACAGCAAGAGACCCAGTACTTC. It specifies CASSPLRGQQETQYF.

The rearrangement joins TRBV5-6 to TRBJ1-5; D unresolved. The germline V and J ends were trimmed by 4 bases and 4 bases, with 9 bases remaining between them. The CDR3 contains 13 residues. Germline V gene data show CDR1 as SGHDT and CDR2 as YYEEEE. The DNA of the CDR3 is TGTGCCAGCAGCCGCGGACCAAATCAGCCCCAGCATTTT. It specifies CASSRGPNQPQHF.

The genes are TRBV7-9 and TRBJ1-2; D is unclear. This CDR3 has 14 amino acids. CDR1 is SEHNR, CDR2 FQNEAQ, per germline (reference sequence). V lost 0 bases, J lost 3 bases, and 8 bases lay in between. CDR3 in amino acids: CASSLARTDYGYTF. CDR3 coding DNA: TGTGCCAGCAGCTTAGCGCGGACGGACTATGGCTACACCTTC.

The V call is TRBV7-2, the J call TRBJ2-3; weak D call: TRBD2 (6 bases). Germline CDR1 SGHTA, CDR2 FQGNSA. Trimming pared 1 base from V and 4 bases from J, leaving 9 bases between. The CDR3 extends over 14 amino acids. The CDR3 is CASSLVGGPDTQYF. CDR3 in DNA: TGTGCCAGCAGCTTAGTCGGGGGACCAGATACGCAGTATTTT.

This chain connects TRBV7-2 to TRBJ2-7, with D possibly called TRBD1 or TRBD2 (7 bases each). Trimming cost V 3 bases and J 5 bases, with 14 bases left between them. This CDR3 is 14 amino acids long. CDR1 is SGHTA, CDR2 FQGNSA, per germline. In DNA form, the CDR3 reads TGTGCCAGCAGCTTTGGGGCAGGGGGGGACGAGCAGTACTTC. Translating it yields CASSFGAGGDEQYF. Drawing the rest from reference TRBV7-2 and TRBJ2-7, the complete variable domain is GAGVSQSPSNKVTEKGKDVELRCDPISGHTALYWYRQSLGQGLEFLIYFQGNSAPDKSGLPSDRFSAERTGGSVSTLTIQRTQQEDSAVYLCASSFGAGGDEQYFGPGTRLTVT.

The gene calls are TRBV18 and TRBJ1-2, with D unresolved. Germline assignment: CDR1 KGHSH and CDR2 LQKENI. Trimming left V 0 bases short and J 5 bases short, with 7 bases between. The CDR3 is made up of 13 amino acids. The CDR3 reads CASSPPSGYGYTF. Here the CDR3 DNA reads TGTGCCAGCTCACCACCGTCCGGTTATGGCTACACCTTC.

This clone was observed a handful of times. V is TRBV6-5 and J is TRBJ2-7, with D perhaps matching TRBD1 (6 bases). The CDR3 length is 13 residues. Between the trimmed V and J ends, which lost 6 bases and 3 bases, there was a span of 12 bases. Germline V gives CDR1 MNHEY, CDR2 SVGAGI. The CDR3 nucleotides read TGTGCCAGCAGCTTGGGACACCTCTACGAGCAGTACTTC. Translation: CASSLGHLYEQYF.

The chain is built from TRBV9 and TRBJ2-7; TRBD2 matches 7 bases. Looked up from germline, CDR1 is SGDLS and CDR2 is YYNGEE. The CDR3 loop spans 15 amino acids. With 0 bases clipped from V and 2 bases from J, the junction kept 5 bases outside the gene matches. CDR3 in amino acids: CASSVGSGGTYEQYF. The CDR3 DNA reads as TGTGCCAGCAGCGTAGGGTCGGGGGGAACCTACGAGCAGTACTTC. Filled out from reference TRBV9 and TRBJ2-7, the complete variable domain reads DSGVTQTPKHLITATGQRVTLRCSPRSGDLSVYWYQQSLDQGLQFLIQYYNGEERAKGNILERFSAQQFPDLHSELNLSSLELGDSALYFCASSVGSGGTYEQYFGPGTRLTVT.

This clone appeared a single time. The CDR3 region has the DNA TGTGCCAGCAGCGCCAGGGACACTGAAGCTTTCTTT. It translates to CASSARDTEAFF. This chain uses TRBV7-8 with TRBJ1-1, with a possible D match to TRBD1 (5 bases). From germline, CDR1 is SGHVS and CDR2 FQNEAQ. Trimming took 5 bases from V and 3 from J, leaving 7 bases between them. The CDR3 loop spans 12 amino acids.

This chain links TRBV19 with TRBJ2-7; possible D gene TRBD1, 6 bases. In germline, CDR1 is LNHDA, CDR2 SQIVND (reference sequence). Trimming took off 1 base at V and 0 bases at J, with 10 bases between the two ends. The CDR3 extends over 15 amino acids. The CDR3, as DNA: TGTGCCAGTAGTATAGGACAGGAGATCTCCTACGAGCAGTACTTC. Translated, it gives CASSIGQEISYEQYF.

This sequence joins TRBV10-3 and TRBJ2-5; TRBD2 might be the D (5 bases). The assigned J gene may be wrong: the sequence end matches TRBJ2-7 better. Per the germline V gene, CDR1 is ENHRY and CDR2 is SYGVKD. The CDR3 sequence is 14 residues long. The DNA of the CDR3 is TGTGCCATCAGTTCCACGGAGGCCACCTACGAGCAGTACTTC. Protein: CAISSTEATYEQYF.

This chain links TRBV6-4 with TRBJ2-4; 8 bases agree with TRBD2. This CDR3 is 15 amino acids long. Unmatched junction bases numbered 6, after V lost 5 bases and J lost 3 bases. Germline V gene data show CDR1 as MRHNA and CDR2 as SNTAGT. The CDR3 nucleotides are TGTGCCAGCAGTTTGGACGGGAGGGACAAAAACATTCAGTACTTC. Translated, it gives CASSLDGRDKNIQYF.

The DNA of the CDR3 is TGCGCCAGCGTAGCGGGGGGTCTCTACGAGCAGTACTTC. It encodes CASVAGGLYEQYF. This chain connects TRBV10-2 to TRBJ2-7; 10 bases are a match to TRBD2. There are 13 residues in the CDR3. Germline V gene lookup returns CDR1 WSHSY and CDR2 SAAADI. Trimming cost V 8 bases and J 3 bases; bases outside gene matches: 4.

This sequence joins TRBV5-4 and TRBJ2-4; the match to TRBD1 covers 9 bases. The CDR3 covers 16 residues. With V trimmed by 2 bases and J by 2 bases, 5 bases remained unmatched. The germline gives CDR1 SGHNT, CDR2 YYREEE (reference sequence). CDR3 residues: CASSLQGATSKNIQYF. CDR3 in DNA: TGTGCCAGCAGCTTACAGGGGGCAACGTCCAAAAACATTCAGTACTTC.

This sequence joins TRBV11-2 and TRBJ2-2; TRBD1 aligns across 7 bases. The CDR3 loop spans 14 amino acids. The V segment lost 1 base and the J segment 7 bases; nucleotides outside the gene matches: 3. CDR1 SGHAT and CDR2 FQNNGV come from the germline V gene. Here the CDR3 DNA reads TGTGCCAGCAGCTTAGGAGGGGGCCTCGGGGAGCTGTTTTTT. Amino acid sequence: CASSLGGGLGELFF.

The chain has TRBV5-1 and TRBJ2-1, with TRBD1 matching over 10 bases. The J segment lost 2 bases and the V segment lost 5 bases, leaving 4 bases of the junction unmatched. The length of the CDR3 is 15 residues. Per the germline V gene, CDR1 is SGHRS and CDR2 is YFSETQ. The CDR3, as DNA: TGCGCCAGCAGACGGGGACAGGGGACCTACAATGAGCAGTTCTTC. Protein product: CASRRGQGTYNEQFF. The whole variable domain, remainder taken from reference TRBV5-1 and TRBJ2-1, is KAGVTQTPRYLIKTRGQQVTLSCSPISGHRSVSWYQQTPGQGLQFLFEYFSETQRNKGNFPGRFSGRQFSNSRSEMNVSTLELGDSALYLCASRRGQGTYNEQFFGPGTRLTVL.

V gene TRBV23-1 combines with J gene TRBJ2-3; perhaps TRBD1 as D (5 bases). TRBV23-1 is an open reading frame, and its role is uncertain. Trimming pared 7 bases from V and 2 bases from J, leaving 13 bases between. CDR3 size: 14 residues. The CDR3 reads CASKGPRYTDTQYF. CDR3 DNA: TGCGCCAGCAAGGGGCCAAGATACACAGATACGCAGTATTTT.

This chain uses TRBV5-1 with TRBJ2-2; D assignment may be TRBD1 or TRBD2 (5 bases each). CDR1 and CDR2 from the germline V gene are SGHRS and YFSETQ. The CDR3 spans 15 residues. V was trimmed by 3 bases and J by 4 bases, leaving 13 bases between them. CDR3 DNA: TGCGCCAGCAGCTCTCTGGGGGTGGGCACCGGGGAGCTGTTTTTT. Translation: CASSSLGVGTGELFF.

The sample holds a few counts of this clone. J is TRBJ1-1 and V is TRBV29-1; D gene ambiguous. The CDR3 spans 11 residues. With 7 bases removed from V and 3 bases from J, the gap between germline ends came to 9 bases. Germline loops: CDR1 SQVTM, CDR2 ANQGSEA. The CDR3 region has the DNA TGCAGCGCAAATTGGGACACTGAAGCTTTCTTT. This sequence encodes CSANWDTEAFF.

This clone was recorded once. The V and J genes are TRBV6-6 and TRBJ1-5; a weak D match, TRBD1 (5 bases). CDR1 is MNHNY and CDR2 is SVGAGI in the germline V gene (reference sequence). V shed 7 bases and J shed 0 bases, with 13 bases lying between them. The CDR3 covers 15 residues. CDR3 region: CASNSRGNSNQPQHF. The CDR3 DNA reads as TGTGCCAGCAATTCACGGGGCAATAGCAATCAGCCCCAGCATTTT.

This chain links TRBV4-2 with TRBJ2-5; D perhaps matches TRBD1 (7 bases). This CDR3 region has 15 residues. V lost 1 base and J 5 bases, leaving 14 bases between the germline ends. The germline gives CDR1 LGHNA, CDR2 YNFKEQ. The CDR3: CASSQGSGGYETQYF. Here the CDR3 DNA reads TGTGCCAGCAGCCAAGGTTCAGGGGGGTATGAGACCCAGTACTTC.

V is TRBV18 and J is TRBJ2-5, with 8 bases matching TRBD1. Germline CDR1 is KGHSH and CDR2 is LQKENI. V was clipped by 4 bases and J by 2 bases; unmatched bases: 12. The length of the CDR3 is 17 residues. CDR3 amino acids: CASSRTGLVREQETQYF. CDR3 DNA: TGTGCCAGCTCACGGACAGGGCTGGTAAGAGAGCAAGAGACCCAGTACTTC.